One sample yielded the 18 T cell receptor beta chains listed below, sequenced in a study of immune evolution from preneoplasia to lung adenocarcinoma. The method was immunoSEQ multiplex PCR; TCRdb's version includes in-frame clones alone and lacks a portion of them. Of roughly 7,300 clones in the sample, around 74% were seen once. Material: FFPE atypical adenomatous hyperplasia tissue from the lung. As to subset: atypical adenomatous hyperplasia (AAH), lung preneoplasia. The receptors were gathered from a donor at least 70 years old with lung adenocarcinoma. Some clones in this sample may be carry-over from other donors' samples.

The rearrangement links TRBV7-9 to TRBJ2-6; D possibly matches TRBD1 or TRBD2 (5 bases each). The ends were cut back, 5 bases at V and 1 base at J, with 21 bases in the middle. The CDR3 has 19 residues. Germline CDR1 and CDR2: SEHNR and FQNEAQ (reference sequence). CDR3 in amino acids: CASSTTGHLSSSGANVLTF. The DNA for the CDR3 is TGTGCCAGCAGCACAACGGGGCACTTAAGCTCTTCTGGGGCCAACGTCCTGACTTTC.

J is TRBJ2-3 and V is TRBV7-9; TRBD2 aligns across 9 bases. There are 15 residues in the CDR3. V gave up 5 bases and J gave up 0 bases; unmatched junction bases: 3. CDR1 SEHNR and CDR2 FQNEAQ come from the germline V gene (reference sequence). As DNA, the CDR3 is TGTGCCAGCAGCCCGGGACTAGCTAGCACAGATACGCAGTATTTT. This encodes CASSPGLASTDTQYF.

As concerns this clone: A read error may account for a junction end that differs from germline. The chain is built from TRBV7-7 and TRBJ2-3; no definite D call. The CDR3 totals 13 residues. Germline-derived CDR1 and CDR2 are SSHAT and FNYEAQ (reference sequence). CDR3 coding DNA: TGTGCTAGCAGCCAAAGCGGCACAGATACGCAGTATTTT. Protein sequence: CASSQSGTDTQYF.

The V and J genes are TRBV7-2 and TRBJ2-5, with D possibly TRBD2 on 5 matching bases. The CDR3 totals 13 residues. Germline V gene lookup returns CDR1 SGHTA and CDR2 FQGNSA. Trimming removed 4 bases from V and 5 bases from J, with 11 bases in between. This CDR3 is CASSSEVWETQYF. The CDR3 nucleotides are TGTGCCAGCAGCTCGGAGGTTTGGGAGACCCAGTACTTC.

The chain is built from TRBV10-1 and TRBJ1-2; D is uncertain. Trimming removed 5 bases at V and 10 bases at J, with 8 bases between. The V gene's germline CDR1 is WNHNN and CDR2 SYGVQD (reference sequence). CDR3 length: 10 residues. CDR3 DNA sequence: TGCGCCAGCAGTCGAATAGTCTACACCTTC. Translation gives CASSRIVYTF.

The rearrangement joins TRBV2 to TRBJ2-2, with TRBD2 matching 15 bases. The CDR3 length is 17 residues. V trimming: 4 bases; J trimming: 8 bases; junction bases outside the gene matches: 8. Germline CDR1 SNHLY, CDR2 FYNNEI. CDR3 amino acids: CASSGTSGGAVFGELFF. The DNA for the CDR3 is TGTGCCAGCAGTGGGACTAGCGGGGGGGCCGTGTTTGGGGAGCTGTTTTTT.

CDR3 coding DNA: TGTGCCAGCAGCCAAGACGGCGGCGGCATCTCTAGCACAGATACGCAGTATTTT. Translating it yields CASSQDGGGISSTDTQYF. V and J are TRBV4-2 and TRBJ2-3; D call uncertain. Trimming pared 0 bases from V and 0 bases from J, leaving 16 bases between. The V gene's germline CDR1 is LGHNA and CDR2 YNFKEQ. The CDR3 extends over 18 amino acids.

The genes are TRBV7-9 and TRBJ1-5; D possibly corresponds to TRBD1 (6 bases). Germline V gene sequence: CDR1 SEHNR, CDR2 FQNEAQ (reference sequence). CDR3 length: 13 amino acids. V shed 5 bases and J shed 7 bases, with 12 bases lying between them. CDR3 region: CASSLGGPQPQHF. CDR3 bases: TGTGCCAGCAGCCTCGGGGGCCCCCAGCCCCAGCATTTT.

The gene calls are TRBV6-5 and TRBJ1-4; 8 bases align to TRBD1. CDR3 size: 15 residues. V shed 0 bases, J shed 7 bases, and the junction held 4 bases outside the gene matches. Germline V gene sequence: CDR1 MNHEY, CDR2 SVGAGI. In nucleotides, the CDR3 is TGTGCCAGCAGTTACTCGAGGACAGGGAGTGAAAAACTGTTTTTT. As protein: CASSYSRTGSEKLFF.

The V gene is TRBV27, the J gene TRBJ1-4; no reliable D call. CDR1 and CDR2 (germline): MNHEY, SMNVEV (reference sequence). The CDR3 extends over 13 amino acids. The V and J ends lost 5 bases and 0 bases respectively, with 4 bases between them. Written as DNA, the CDR3 is TGTGCCAGCAGTCAAGCAACTAATGAAAAACTGTTTTTT. It is translated as CASSQATNEKLFF.

The V call is TRBV4-2, the J call TRBJ1-1; possible D gene TRBD1, 6 bases. This CDR3 is 16 amino acids long. The ends were cut back, 4 bases at V and 3 bases at J, with 18 bases in the middle. Germline CDR1 reads LGHNA; CDR2 reads YNFKEQ. CDR3 amino acids: CASSPTLGAIYTEAFF. For the CDR3, the DNA is TGTGCCAGCAGCCCCACGTTGGGGGCGATTTACACTGAAGCTTTCTTT.

Only a few counts were recorded for this clone. The V and J genes are TRBV7-2 and TRBJ2-2; D remains ambiguous. CDR1 is SGHTA and CDR2 is FQGNSA in the germline V gene. V gave up 3 bases and J gave up 2 bases, with 1 base separating them. The CDR3 covers 12 residues. CDR3 region: CASSFNTGELFF. CDR3 DNA sequence: TGTGCCAGCAGCTTTAACACCGGGGAGCTGTTTTTT.

The chain recombines TRBV4-1 with TRBJ1-4; no reliable D call. Trimming shortened V by 4 bases and J by 0 bases, and 3 bases separated the two germline ends. There are 13 residues in the CDR3. Germline-derived CDR1 and CDR2 are MGHRA and YSYEKL. The DNA for the CDR3 is TGCGCCAGCAGCCGGCCAACTAATGAAAAACTGTTTTTT. As protein: CASSRPTNEKLFF.

CDR3 sequence: CASLDGLNTEAFF. The CDR3 nucleotides are TGTGCCTCCCTAGACGGGCTGAACACTGAAGCTTTCTTT. The chain has TRBV30 and TRBJ1-1; no clear D gene. The CDR3 loop spans 13 amino acids. Germline V gene sequence: CDR1 GTSNPN, CDR2 SVGIG (reference sequence). The V gene lost 7 bases and the J gene lost 0 bases, with 12 bases spanning the gap.

In its sample, this clone ranks as medium-sized. The genes are TRBV5-4 and TRBJ1-1, with D uncertain. Germline lookup yields CDR1 SGHNT and CDR2 YYREEE (reference sequence). The CDR3 extends over 13 amino acids. Trimming cost V 4 bases and J 2 bases, with 9 bases left between them. The CDR3 region is CASSNPVNTEAFF. The CDR3 region has the DNA TGTGCCAGCAGCAACCCTGTCAACACTGAAGCTTTCTTT.

This sequence joins TRBV27 and TRBJ2-6; D is ambiguous. The V and J ends lost 2 bases and 4 bases respectively, with 9 bases between them. This CDR3 region has 15 residues. From germline, CDR1 is MNHEY and CDR2 SMNVEV (reference sequence). CDR3 loop: CASSLEAAGANVLTF. The DNA for the CDR3 is TGTGCCAGCAGTTTAGAAGCCGCCGGGGCCAACGTCCTGACTTTC.

The CDR3 coding sequence is TGTGCCATACAACGGATCTTGGAGGGTGAAGCTTTCTTT. It encodes CAIQRILEGEAFF. The V gene is TRBV10-3, the J gene TRBJ1-1; D is unresolved. Between the trimmed V and J ends, which lost 9 bases and 7 bases, there was a span of 18 bases. CDR1 and CDR2 (germline): ENHRY, SYGVKD. The CDR3 length is 13 residues.

The chain couples TRBV20-1 to TRBJ1-2; 9 bases align to TRBD1. CDR1 is DFQATT and CDR2 is SNEGSKA in the germline V gene (reference sequence). With 6 bases clipped from V and 10 bases from J, the junction kept 3 bases outside the gene matches. The CDR3 extends over 10 amino acids. As DNA, the CDR3 is TGCAGTGCAGACAGGGGGTACTACACCTTC. It is translated as CSADRGYYTF.